Presented here are 7 T cell receptor beta chains from one specimen sequenced in a study of chemoradiotherapy in HPV16-positive cancers. Profiled with immunoSEQ multiplex PCR; TCRdb holds only in-frame clones, not every one. The sample has 5,100 or so clones, 78% seen once. Specimen: tumor tissue, collected from a patient who underwent chemoradiotherapy. The receptors derive from a human donor with HPV-associated anogenital cancer.

A few counts support this clone. J is TRBJ1-4 and V is TRBV6-6; 9 positions match TRBD1. The germline V gene has CDR1 MNHNY and CDR2 SVGAGI (reference sequence). There are 15 residues in the CDR3. V lost 6 bases to trimming and J lost 8 bases; unmatched junction nucleotides: 10. CDR3 residues: CASRLPGQGEEKLFF. The CDR3 region has the DNA TGTGCCAGCAGGCTACCGGGACAGGGTGAGGAAAAACTGTTTTTT.

This clone appeared a few times. The V and J genes are TRBV19 and TRBJ1-6; D is uncertain. The germline V and J ends were trimmed by 10 bases and 9 bases, with 16 bases remaining between them. This CDR3 has 13 amino acids. In germline, CDR1 is LNHDA, CDR2 SQIVND (reference sequence). The CDR3 DNA reads TGTGCCACCTTCGGAGGGCGCGGTTCACCCCTCCACTTT. Translating it yields CATFGGRGSPLHF.

CDR3 protein: CSASDNYGYTF. DNA of the CDR3: TGCAGTGCTAGTGATAACTATGGCTACACCTTC. This rearrangement joins TRBV20-1 to TRBJ1-2; D is ambiguous. The CDR3 has 11 residues. CDR1 is DFQATT and CDR2 is SNEGSKA in the germline V gene (reference sequence). V was trimmed by 3 bases and J by 1 base, leaving 3 bases between them.

The gene calls are TRBV5-1 and TRBJ2-7; TRBD1 matches at 8 bases. The J segment lost 2 bases and the V segment lost 7 bases, leaving 8 bases of the junction unmatched. The CDR3 runs to 14 residues. Germline CDR1 is SGHRS and CDR2 is YFSETQ. The CDR3 DNA reads as TGCGCCAGCGGGCGCTCACAGGGGGCCTACGAGCAGTACTTC. Its protein is CASGRSQGAYEQYF.

The V gene is TRBV7-9, the J gene TRBJ1-3; TRBD1 matches 8 bases. The CDR3 extends over 15 amino acids. V dropped 4 bases and J dropped 0; count of bases not matched to a gene: 2. Germline CDR1 SEHNR, CDR2 FQNEAQ (reference sequence). The CDR3 sequence is CASSSTGVSGNTIYF. CDR3 DNA: TGTGCCAGCAGCTCGACAGGGGTCTCTGGAAACACCATATATTTT.

This chain links TRBV19 with TRBJ1-3; no reliable D call. Germline V gene lookup returns CDR1 LNHDA and CDR2 SQIVND (reference sequence). The V end lost 3 bases, the J end lost 3 bases, and 3 bases lay between the germline ends. The CDR3 length is 12 residues. The chain's CDR3 is CASSIIGNTIYF. Written as DNA, the CDR3 is TGTGCCAGTAGTATCATTGGAAACACCATATATTTT.

The gene calls are TRBV18 and TRBJ1-1, with 8 nucleotides matching TRBD1. Per germline, CDR1 KGHSH and CDR2 LQKENI. With 0 bases clipped from V and 11 bases from J, the junction kept 11 bases outside the gene matches. This CDR3 spans 15 amino acids. Written as DNA, the CDR3 is TGTGCCAGCTCACCACCAACCGACAGGGGAGTTTGGGCTTTCTTT. This sequence encodes CASSPPTDRGVWAFF.